This TCR beta chain was identified in a study of chemoradiotherapy in HPV16-positive cancers. Study as a whole: A couple of HPV16-positive patients' cells yielded candidate HPV-specific clones and common motifs. Study-level findings and limits: Functional assays defining HPV-specific T cells used only a couple of HPV16-positive patients. Candidate HPV-specific clones and E7-related TCR motifs grew in tumor during treatment.

The method was immunoSEQ multiplex PCR; TCRdb's version includes in-frame clones alone and lacks a portion of them. The sample has approximately 12,000 clones; about 89% are singletons. Comment on this clone: The antigen remains undetermined.

Repertoires were sampled repeatedly during chemoradiotherapy. The V gene's germline CDR1 is SGHTA and CDR2 FQGNSA. After removal of 4 bases from V and 1 base from J, the junction contained 2 bases not matched to a gene. The CDR3 is 14 residues long. This chain connects TRBV7-2 to TRBJ2-3; 7 nucleotides align to TRBD2. This sequence originates from a human donor with HPV-associated anogenital cancer. The sequences come from blood, collected from a patient who underwent chemoradiotherapy. Here the CDR3 reads CASSWGGGTDTQYF. CDR3 in DNA: TGTGCCAGCAGCTGGGGAGGGGGCACAGATACGCAGTATTTT. The full variable domain, in which reference TRBV7-2 and TRBJ2-3 provide the parts outside the CDR3, is GAGVSQSPSNKVTEKGKDVELRCDPISGHTALYWYRQSLGQGLEFLIYFQGNSAPDKSGLPSDRFSAERTGGSVSTLTIQRTQQEDSAVYLCASSWGGGTDTQYFGPGTRLTVL.